The 4 T cell receptor beta chains presented below share a single source sample, sequenced in a study of blood T cells in healthy people across ages. The use of a sample-barcoded 5' primer and a J-beta primer mix characterized a second PCR of about 7 to 12 cycles. Each CDR3 protein gets one entry after TCRdb re-called the 5' RACE reads with MiXCR. The data contain over 600,000 distinct CDR3 sequences, about 21% of them seen just once; the ten biggest clones take up more than 3%. Sequenced: blood. Receptors originate from a man between 65 and 85 years old in good health.

This clonotype was detected a few times. The V gene is TRBV29-1, the J gene TRBJ2-1; 11 bases fit TRBD2. Per the germline V gene, CDR1 is SQVTM and CDR2 is ANQGSEA. Unmatched junction bases numbered 6, after V lost 7 bases and J lost 7 bases. The CDR3 contains 13 residues. CDR3 sequence reads: CSGMGLAENEQFF. For the CDR3, the DNA is TGCAGCGGGATGGGACTAGCGGAGAATGAGCAGTTCTTC.

The chain carries TRBV7-9 and TRBJ2-5; TRBD2 aligns across 7 bases. The DNA end is more similar to TRBJ2-1, so the J call may be wrong. The V gene's germline CDR1 is SEHNR and CDR2 FQNEAQ (reference sequence). CDR3 size: 14 residues. The CDR3 loop is CASSLFAGDNEQFF. The CDR3 DNA reads as TGTGCCAGCAGCTTATTTGCGGGAGACAATGAGCAGTTCTTC.

Concerning this clonotype: At one end the junction does not follow the germline gene, possibly because of a read error. The J gene is TRBJ1-4, the V gene TRBV7-9; possibly TRBD1 for D (6 bases). Germline CDR1 SEHNR, CDR2 FQNEAQ (reference sequence). The CDR3 contains 15 residues. Here the CDR3 reads CASSFAGAGNEKLFF. CDR3 bases: TGTGCCAGCAGCTTCGCGGGGGCTGGAAATGAAAAATTGTTTTTT.

With respect to this clonotype: One junction end disagrees with the germline gene, perhaps due to a read error. The chain employs TRBV10-3 and TRBJ1-2; no firm D call. The CDR3 runs to 13 residues. Germline CDR1 reads ENHRY; CDR2 reads SYGVKD. For the CDR3, the DNA is TGTGCCATCGGTGAAAAGGGCGGATATGGCTACACCTTC. It is translated as CAIGEKGGYGYTF.